This T cell receptor beta chain was found in a study of blood T cell repertoires in COVID-19. The trim removed 4 bases at V and 3 bases at J, leaving 3 bases unmatched. CDR3 length equals 14 residues. Germline loops: CDR1 SGHRS, CDR2 YFSETQ. Seattle patients were enrolled during active infection and followed longitudinally. Assay: immunoSEQ multiplex PCR; the TCRdb copy retains only in-frame clones and omits some. Here the sample spans 110,000 to 150,000 clones, roughly 80% being singletons. The clonotype originates from a woman in her seventies with COVID-19, enrolled during active disease. What was sequenced was peripheral blood. The chain recombines TRBV5-1 with TRBJ2-3, with 9 bases lining up with TRBD1. The CDR3 sequence is CASSQGQGTDTQYF. CDR3 DNA sequence: TGCGCCAGCAGCCAGGGACAGGGAACAGATACGCAGTATTTT.